One TCR beta chain is described in this entry. The sample belongs to a study of cytomegalovirus exposure and HLA in healthy donors. TCRdb keeps only in-frame clones here, not all; method: immunoSEQ multiplex PCR. The profile covers roughly 150,000 clones, with 85% to 90% appearing a single time and 3% taken by the ten largest. This clonotype originated in a man aged 18-30 years in good health and CMV-seronegative. Input material: PBMCs.

The CDR3 nucleotides are TGTGCCAGCAGCGGGGGCGGGGGGAGCTTGGGATTCTTC. It specifies CASSGGGGSLGFF. The chain joins TRBV5-4 to TRBJ2-1, with 8 bases lining up with TRBD2. Germline assignment: CDR1 SGHNT and CDR2 YYREEE (reference sequence). The CDR3 is made up of 13 amino acids. The trim removed 4 bases at V and 16 bases at J, leaving 13 bases unmatched.